The clone carrying this T cell receptor (beta chain) was seen a few times. Its antigen is undetermined. This CDR3 is 13 amino acids long. With 7 bases removed from V and 0 bases from J, the gap between germline ends came to 9 bases. The germline CDR1 and CDR2 sequences are SEHNR and FQNEAQ (reference sequence). This entry belongs to a study of identical twins. Study results and limitations: Diverse VJ usage suggested most zero-insertion clonotypes were not invariant T cells.

A universal primer site arose from template switching, and cDNA bore unique molecular identifiers. Each CDR3 protein gets one entry after TCRdb re-called the 5' RACE reads with MiXCR. The table records about 200,000 distinct CDR3 sequences, around 15% of them present only once. The sample also formed part of further work on T cells expressing NK-cell markers. That study reports: Sorted CD3+CD56+NKG2C+, CD3+CD56+NKG2C- and CD3+CD56-NKG2C+ T-cell subsets were beta-chain profiled. Topping the CD3+CD56-NKG2C+ fraction as well were these clonotypes, in several donors.

The chain employs TRBV7-9 and TRBJ1-1, with a weak D call TRBD1 (6 bases). Sequencing was done on a sample of CD8+ T cells sorted from blood. This receptor was identified in a woman younger than 30 in good health. The CDR3 region is CASNTGLNTEAFF. The CDR3 DNA reads TGTGCCAGCAATACAGGGCTGAACACTGAAGCTTTCTTT.